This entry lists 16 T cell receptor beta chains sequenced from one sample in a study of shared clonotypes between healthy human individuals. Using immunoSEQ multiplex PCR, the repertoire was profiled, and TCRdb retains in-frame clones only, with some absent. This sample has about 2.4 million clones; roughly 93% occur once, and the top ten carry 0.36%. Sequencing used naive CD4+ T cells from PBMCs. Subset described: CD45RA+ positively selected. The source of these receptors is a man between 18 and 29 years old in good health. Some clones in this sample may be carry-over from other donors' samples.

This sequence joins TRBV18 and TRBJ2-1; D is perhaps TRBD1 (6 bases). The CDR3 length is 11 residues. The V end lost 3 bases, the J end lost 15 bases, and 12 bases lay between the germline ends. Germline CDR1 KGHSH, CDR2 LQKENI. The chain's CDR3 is CASSPDRIRFF. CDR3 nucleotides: TGTGCCAGCTCACCGGACAGAATTCGGTTCTTC.

CDR3 loop: CASTPVRDRADTQYF. The CDR3 DNA is TGTGCCAGTACCCCTGTGAGGGACCGGGCAGATACGCAGTATTTT. The V and J genes are TRBV19 and TRBJ2-3; the D gene could be TRBD1 or TRBD2 (5 bases each). V lost 7 bases and J 4 bases, leaving 18 bases between the germline ends. Germline loops: CDR1 LNHDA, CDR2 SQIVND (reference sequence). This CDR3 region has 15 residues.

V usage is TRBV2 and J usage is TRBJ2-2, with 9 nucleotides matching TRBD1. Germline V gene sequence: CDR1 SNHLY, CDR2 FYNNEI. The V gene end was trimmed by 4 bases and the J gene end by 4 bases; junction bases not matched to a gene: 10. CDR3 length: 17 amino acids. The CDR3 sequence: CASSAGTGLYGTGELFF. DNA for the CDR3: TGTGCCAGCAGTGCGGGGACAGGGTTGTACGGCACCGGGGAGCTGTTTTTT.

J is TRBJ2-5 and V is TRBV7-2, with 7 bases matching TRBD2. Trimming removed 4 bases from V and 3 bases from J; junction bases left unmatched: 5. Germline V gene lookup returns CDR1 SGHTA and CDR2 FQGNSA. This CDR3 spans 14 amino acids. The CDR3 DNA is TGTGCCAGCAGCTCCCGGACTAGAAAAGAGACCCAGTACTTC. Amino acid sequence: CASSSRTRKETQYF. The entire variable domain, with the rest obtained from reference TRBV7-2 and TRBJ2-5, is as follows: GAGVSQSPSNKVTEKGKDVELRCDPISGHTALYWYRQSLGQGLEFLIYFQGNSAPDKSGLPSDRFSAERTGGSVSTLTIQRTQQEDSAVYLCASSSRTRKETQYFGPGTRLLVL.

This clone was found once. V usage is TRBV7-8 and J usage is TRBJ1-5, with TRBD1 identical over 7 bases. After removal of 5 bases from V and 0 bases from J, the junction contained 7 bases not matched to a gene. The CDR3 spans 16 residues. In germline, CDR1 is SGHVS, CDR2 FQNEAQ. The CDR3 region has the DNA TGTGCCAGCAGCCCCGACAGGGACCGTAGCAATCAGCCCCAGCATTTT. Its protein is CASSPDRDRSNQPQHF.

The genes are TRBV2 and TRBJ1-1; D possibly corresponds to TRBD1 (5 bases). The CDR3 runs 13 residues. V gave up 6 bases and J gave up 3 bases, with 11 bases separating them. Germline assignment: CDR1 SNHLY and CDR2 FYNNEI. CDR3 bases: TGTGCCAGCAGGTCGGAGGGACACACTGAAGCTTTCTTT. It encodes CASRSEGHTEAFF.

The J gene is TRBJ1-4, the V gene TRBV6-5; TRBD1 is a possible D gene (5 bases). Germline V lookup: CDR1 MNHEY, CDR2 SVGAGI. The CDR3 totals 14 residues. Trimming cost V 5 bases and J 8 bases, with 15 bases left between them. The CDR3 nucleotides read TGTGCCAGCAGTCAAAATGGGGGTTACGAAAAACTGTTTTTT. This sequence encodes CASSQNGGYEKLFF.

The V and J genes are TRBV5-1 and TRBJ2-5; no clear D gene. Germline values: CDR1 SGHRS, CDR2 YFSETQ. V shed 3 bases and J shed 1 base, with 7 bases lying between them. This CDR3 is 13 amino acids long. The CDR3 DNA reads TGCGCCAGCAGCTCGGAACCCCAAGAGACCCAGTACTTC. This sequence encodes CASSSEPQETQYF.

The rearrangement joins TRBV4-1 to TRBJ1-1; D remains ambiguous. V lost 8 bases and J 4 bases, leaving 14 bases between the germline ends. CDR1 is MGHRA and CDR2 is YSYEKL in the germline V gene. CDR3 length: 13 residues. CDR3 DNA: TGCGCCAGCCAGTGGAGTTTAGCCACTGAAGCTTTCTTT. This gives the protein CASQWSLATEAFF.

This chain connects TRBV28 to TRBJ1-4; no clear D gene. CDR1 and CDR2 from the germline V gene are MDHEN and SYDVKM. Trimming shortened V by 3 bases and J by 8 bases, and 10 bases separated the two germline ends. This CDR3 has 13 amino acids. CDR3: CASSFVSVEKLFF. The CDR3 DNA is TGTGCCAGCAGTTTTGTGTCTGTAGAAAAACTGTTTTTT.

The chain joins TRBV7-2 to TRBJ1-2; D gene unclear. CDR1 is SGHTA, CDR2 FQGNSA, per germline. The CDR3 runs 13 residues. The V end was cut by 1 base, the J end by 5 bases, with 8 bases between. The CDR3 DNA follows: TGTGCCAGCAGCTTAGATGGCGGGTATGGCTACACCTTC. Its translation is CASSLDGGYGYTF.

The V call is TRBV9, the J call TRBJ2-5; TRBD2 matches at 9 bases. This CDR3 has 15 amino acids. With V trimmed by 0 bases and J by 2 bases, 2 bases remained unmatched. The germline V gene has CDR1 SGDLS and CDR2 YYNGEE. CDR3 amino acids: CASSVATSGQETQYF. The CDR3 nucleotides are TGTGCCAGCAGCGTAGCGACTAGCGGACAAGAGACCCAGTACTTC.

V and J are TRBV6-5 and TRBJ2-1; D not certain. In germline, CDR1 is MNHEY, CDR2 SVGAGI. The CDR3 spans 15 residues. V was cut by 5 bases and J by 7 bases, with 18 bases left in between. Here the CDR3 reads CASSRARVTPNEQFF. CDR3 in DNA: TGTGCCAGCAGTAGGGCAAGAGTGACACCAAATGAGCAGTTCTTC.

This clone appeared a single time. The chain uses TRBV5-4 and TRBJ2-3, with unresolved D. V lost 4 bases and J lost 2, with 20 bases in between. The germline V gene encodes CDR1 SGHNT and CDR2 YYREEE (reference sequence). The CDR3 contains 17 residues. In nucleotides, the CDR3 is TGTGCCAGCAGCCCAGGAAATAGGGTTTGGGACACAGATACGCAGTATTTT. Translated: CASSPGNRVWDTDTQYF.

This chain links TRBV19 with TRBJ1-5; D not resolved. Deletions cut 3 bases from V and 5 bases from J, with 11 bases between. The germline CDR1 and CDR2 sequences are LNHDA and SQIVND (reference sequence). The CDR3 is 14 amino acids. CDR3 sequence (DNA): TGTGCCAGTAGTATTCAGGACGGTTATCAGCCCCAGCATTTT. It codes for CASSIQDGYQPQHF.

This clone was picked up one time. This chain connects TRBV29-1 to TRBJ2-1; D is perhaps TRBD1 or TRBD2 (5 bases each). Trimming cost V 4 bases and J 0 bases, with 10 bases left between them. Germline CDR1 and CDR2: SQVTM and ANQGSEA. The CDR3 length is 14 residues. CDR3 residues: CSVGGVSSYNEQFF. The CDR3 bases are TGCAGCGTTGGAGGGGTTAGCTCCTACAATGAGCAGTTCTTC.